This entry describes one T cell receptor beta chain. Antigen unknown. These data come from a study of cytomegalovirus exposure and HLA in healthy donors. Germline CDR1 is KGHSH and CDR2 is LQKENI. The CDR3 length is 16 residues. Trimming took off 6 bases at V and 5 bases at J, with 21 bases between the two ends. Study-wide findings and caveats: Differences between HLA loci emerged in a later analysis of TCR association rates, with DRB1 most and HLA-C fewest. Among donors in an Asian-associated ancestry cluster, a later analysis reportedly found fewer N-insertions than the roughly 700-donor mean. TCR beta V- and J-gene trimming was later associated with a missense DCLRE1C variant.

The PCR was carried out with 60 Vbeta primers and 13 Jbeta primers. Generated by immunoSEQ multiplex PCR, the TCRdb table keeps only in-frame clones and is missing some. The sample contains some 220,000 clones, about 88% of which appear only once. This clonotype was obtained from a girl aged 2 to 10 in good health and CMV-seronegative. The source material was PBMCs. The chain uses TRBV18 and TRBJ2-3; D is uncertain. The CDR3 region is CASSPRGSAGGDTQYF. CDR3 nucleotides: TGTGCCAGCTCTCCCCGAGGTTCGGCCGGCGGAGATACGCAGTATTTT. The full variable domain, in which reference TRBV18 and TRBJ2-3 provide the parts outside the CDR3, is NAGVMQNPRHLVRRRGQEARLRCSPMKGHSHVYWYRQLPEEGLKFMVYLQKENIIDESGMPKERFSAEFPKEGPSILRIQQVVRGDSAAYFCASSPRGSAGGDTQYFGPGTRLTVL.